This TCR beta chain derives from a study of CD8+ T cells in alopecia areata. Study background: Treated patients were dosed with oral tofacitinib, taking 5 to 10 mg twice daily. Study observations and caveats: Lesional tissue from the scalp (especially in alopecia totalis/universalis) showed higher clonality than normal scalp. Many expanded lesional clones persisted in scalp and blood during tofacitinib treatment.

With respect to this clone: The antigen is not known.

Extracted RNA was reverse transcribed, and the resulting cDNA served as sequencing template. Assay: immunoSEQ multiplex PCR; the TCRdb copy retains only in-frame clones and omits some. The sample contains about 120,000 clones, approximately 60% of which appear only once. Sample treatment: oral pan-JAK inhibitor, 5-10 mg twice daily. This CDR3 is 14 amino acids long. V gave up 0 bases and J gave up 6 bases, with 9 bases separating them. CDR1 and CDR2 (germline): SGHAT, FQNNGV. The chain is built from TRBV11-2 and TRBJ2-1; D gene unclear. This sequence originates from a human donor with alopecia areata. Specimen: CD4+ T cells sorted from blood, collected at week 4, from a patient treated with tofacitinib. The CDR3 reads CASSLDTPANEQFF. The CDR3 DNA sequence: TGTGCCAGCAGCTTAGATACTCCCGCCAATGAGCAGTTCTTC.